This T cell receptor beta chain was documented in a study of follicular helper T cells after annual influenza vaccination. The time point denotes: 2015-2016 season, pre-vaccination. V was pared by 4 bases and J by 0 bases, with 9 bases of the junction left unmatched. Germline V gene data show CDR1 as SGHRS and CDR2 as YFSETQ. The length of the CDR3 is 16 residues. Libraries were prepared by immunoSEQ multiplex PCR; TCRdb keeps only in-frame clonotypes and omits some of them. Among approximately 9,000 clones, 85% to 90% were seen once, and the ten largest hold roughly 0.47%. The gene calls are TRBV5-1 and TRBJ1-2, with 7 nucleotides matching TRBD1. The sequence was collected from an adult who received the influenza vaccine. Sequenced here: CXCR5+ CD38- circulating T follicular helper cells from blood, sampled on the day of influenza vaccination. Subset: circulating Tfh, non-naive CD4+CXCR5+PD-1+ (ICOS+CD38+ or ICOS-CD38-). CDR3 residues: CASSTGQATTNYGYTF. For the CDR3, the DNA is TGCGCCAGCAGCACCGGACAGGCCACGACTAACTATGGCTACACCTTC.